One and the same sample provided the 3 T cell receptor beta chains below, sequenced in a study of T cells in Graves' hyperthyroidism and ophthalmopathy. TCR beta CDR3 regions were amplified from RNA. The HTBI primer set was used in a first-round RT-PCR of the TCR CDR3. TCRdb reprocessed the multiplex PCR reads with MiXCR, giving one entry per CDR3 protein. The sample shows some 580,000 distinct CDR3 sequences, approximately 15% of them seen only once. Input material: blood. The origin of the receptors is a woman aged 40 to 50 with Graves' ophthalmopathy.

This clonotype was counted a few times. The chain recombines TRBV12-3 or TRBV12-4 with TRBJ1-3; TRBD1 matches 9 bases. V lost 2 bases and J lost 0; bases outside the gene matches: 8. CDR3 size: 18 residues. The DNA for the CDR3 is TGTGCCAGCAGTTTAAGGACAGGGGATCCTAGCTCTGGAAACACCATATATTTT. Its translation is CASSLRTGDPSSGNTIYF.

This clonotype was found many times. The J gene is TRBJ2-1, the V gene TRBV20-1; 12 bases fit TRBD2. The CDR3 loop spans 16 amino acids. CDR1 is DFQATT and CDR2 is SNEGSKA in the germline V gene (reference sequence). J gave up 2 bases and V 1 base, and 3 bases lay outside the gene matches. The CDR3 nucleotides read TGCAGTGCTAGAGGGGCTAGCGGGGGGGCCTACAATGAGCAGTTCTTC. Encoded protein: CSARGASGGAYNEQFF.

This chain joins TRBV6-1 and TRBJ1-6; D gene ambiguous. Germline lookup yields CDR1 MNHNS and CDR2 SASEGT. V lost 6 bases, J lost 7 bases, and 19 bases lay in between. This CDR3 has 16 residues. CDR3 loop: CASRKMGQDLNSPLHF. In DNA form, the CDR3 reads TGTGCCAGCAGAAAGATGGGCCAGGACCTAAATTCACCCCTCCACTTT.